One and the same sample provided the 13 T cell receptor beta chains below, sequenced in a study of blood T cell repertoires in COVID-19. Using immunoSEQ multiplex PCR, the repertoire was profiled, and TCRdb retains in-frame clones only, with some absent. Here the sample spans some 150,000 clones, roughly 88% being singletons. The specimen sequenced was peripheral blood. The receptors originated from a woman in her fifties or sixties with COVID-19, enrolled during active disease.

This chain uses TRBV25-1 with TRBJ1-2, with 9 bases that match TRBD1. CDR3 length: 14 residues. V trimming: 7 bases; J trimming: 4 bases; junction bases outside the gene matches: 7. Germline-derived CDR1 and CDR2 are MGHDK and SYGVNS. The CDR3, as DNA: TGTGCCAGCACCCATTCGGGACAGGGCTATGGCTACACCTTC. It specifies CASTHSGQGYGYTF.

The genes are TRBV19 and TRBJ2-3; 10 nucleotides align to TRBD2. The germline gives CDR1 LNHDA, CDR2 SQIVND (reference sequence). CDR3 length: 17 amino acids. The trim removed 8 bases at V and 2 bases at J, leaving 13 bases unmatched. DNA of the CDR3: TGTGCCAGTTCTAGGGGAAGTAGCGGGGGGATCACAGATACGCAGTATTTT. Translated, it gives CASSRGSSGGITDTQYF. The full variable domain, with the rest looked up from reference TRBV19 and TRBJ2-3, is DGGITQSPKYLFRKEGQNVTLSCEQNLNHDAMYWYRQDPGQGLRLIYYSQIVNDFQKGDIAEGYSVSREKKESFPLTVTSAQKNPTAFYLCASSRGSSGGITDTQYFGPGTRLTVL.

The rearrangement uses TRBV5-1 and TRBJ2-2; 11 bases map to TRBD1. With 2 bases clipped from V and 6 bases from J, the junction kept 6 bases outside the gene matches. The CDR3 runs to 16 residues. The germline V gene has CDR1 SGHRS and CDR2 YFSETQ. The CDR3 here is CASSLEGQGDSGELFF. The CDR3 region has the DNA TGCGCCAGCAGCTTAGAGGGACAGGGGGATTCCGGGGAGCTGTTTTTT.

This sequence joins TRBV18 and TRBJ1-6, with D unresolved. V shed 6 bases and J shed 10 bases, with 16 bases lying between them. This CDR3 is built from 14 residues. Germline values: CDR1 KGHSH, CDR2 LQKENI. CDR3 loop: CASSTGGNDSPLHF. The CDR3, as DNA: TGTGCCAGCTCCACGGGCGGGAATGACTCACCCCTCCACTTT.

The genes are TRBV30 and TRBJ1-4, with 8 bases that match TRBD1. CDR3 length: 15 amino acids. Losses at the gene ends were 1 base for V and 7 bases for J; bases not matched to a gene: 8. From germline, CDR1 is GTSNPN and CDR2 SVGIG (reference sequence). DNA for the CDR3: TGTGCCTGGAGTGCGCCGGGACAGGAGGGTGAAAAACTGTTTTTT. Residues: CAWSAPGQEGEKLFF.

This clone was recorded a few times. The chain uses TRBV18 and TRBJ1-1, with D perhaps TRBD1 (5 bases). Germline V gene sequence: CDR1 KGHSH, CDR2 LQKENI. CDR3 length: 14 residues. V was cut by 6 bases and J by 1 base, with 12 bases left in between. CDR3 amino acids: CASSLLDRNTEAFF. The CDR3 region has the DNA TGTGCCAGCTCCCTACTCGACAGGAACACTGAAGCTTTCTTT.

This chain links TRBV7-2 with TRBJ1-2; D possibly corresponds to TRBD1 (6 bases). Deletions cut 5 bases from V and 8 bases from J, with 24 bases between. The germline V gene has CDR1 SGHTA and CDR2 FQGNSA. The CDR3 totals 16 residues. CDR3 nucleotides: TGTGCCAGCAGCCCGCGGTTTGGGGGGGCGCAGCGAGGCTACACCTTC. This codes for CASSPRFGGAQRGYTF.

This clone was recorded a few times. The chain couples TRBV30 to TRBJ1-2; D gene uncertain. Germline V gene sequence: CDR1 GTSNPN, CDR2 SVGIG (reference sequence). V lost 2 bases and J 4 bases, leaving 8 bases between the germline ends. The CDR3 is 12 residues long. The DNA for the CDR3 is TGTGCCTGGAGTCCGTCCTCCTATGGCTACACCTTC. Encoded protein: CAWSPSSYGYTF.

This chain links TRBV19 with TRBJ1-2, with D perhaps TRBD1 (5 bases). V was pared by 2 bases and J by 3 bases, with 10 bases between. The CDR3 has 14 amino acids. CDR1 is LNHDA, CDR2 SQIVND, per germline (reference sequence). The CDR3 region has the DNA TGTGCCAGTAGTATAAATCAGGGTTACTATGGCTACACCTTC. Translating it yields CASSINQGYYGYTF.

The chain uses TRBV4-2 and TRBJ1-1, with 7 bases identical to TRBD1. Trimming took 0 bases from V and 5 from J; bases not matched to a gene: 3. Germline V lookup: CDR1 LGHNA, CDR2 YNFKEQ. CDR3 size: 14 residues. The CDR3 DNA reads TGTGCCAGCAGCCAAGAGACAGGGCGGACTGAAGCTTTCTTT. This codes for CASSQETGRTEAFF.

The chain carries TRBV7-3 and TRBJ2-2; D not certain. CDR3 size: 16 residues. V lost 5 bases to trimming and J lost 1 base, with 14 bases between them. The germline V gene encodes CDR1 SGHTA and CDR2 FQGTGA. CDR3: CASSPHQRGNTGELFF. The CDR3 bases are TGTGCCAGCAGCCCTCACCAGCGCGGGAACACCGGGGAGCTGTTTTTT.

The chain has TRBV5-6 and TRBJ2-7; D is perhaps TRBD1 (6 bases). The CDR3 consists of 16 residues. V was trimmed by 1 base and J by 0 bases, leaving 14 bases between them. Germline V gene sequence: CDR1 SGHDT, CDR2 YYEEEE. DNA for the CDR3: TGTGCCAGCAGCTTGATTGGGGGCCGTAGCTCCTACGAGCAGTACTTC. This codes for CASSLIGGRSSYEQYF.

This clone was observed once. V is TRBV18 and J is TRBJ2-7; tentatively, D is TRBD2 (6 bases). The CDR3 spans 15 residues. The V end was cut by 6 bases, the J end by 4 bases, with 19 bases between. Per germline, CDR1 KGHSH and CDR2 LQKENI. The CDR3 protein is CASSVGTLKGYEQYF. CDR3 in DNA: TGTGCCAGCTCGGTGGGGACTCTGAAAGGGTACGAGCAGTACTTC.